The T cell receptor (beta chain) under discussion was sequenced for a study of blood T cell repertoires in COVID-19. Study-wide context: T cells, B-cell-depleted T cells, or PBMCs provided the cDNA or gDNA that served as material.

Sequenced by immunoSEQ multiplex PCR; TCRdb stores in-frame clones only, minus some. Of about 68,000 clones detected, over 75% appear once; the ten largest clones hold 2.5% to 3%. Germline-derived CDR1 and CDR2 are SGHNT and YYREEE (reference sequence). V was clipped by 5 bases and J by 1 base; unmatched bases: 5. CDR3 length: 14 amino acids. The specimen was peripheral blood. This sequence was found in a man aged 50-59 years with acute or convalescent COVID-19. This rearrangement joins TRBV5-4 to TRBJ2-7; 8 nucleotides line up with TRBD1. This chain's CDR3 is CASRLRQGSYEQYV. The DNA of the CDR3 is TGTGCCAGCAGACTCCGACAGGGGTCCTACGAGCAGTACGTC.